A selection of T cell receptor beta chains follows, all from one sample in a study of shared T cell receptors in the human thymus. The assay was immunoSEQ multiplex PCR, and TCRdb's table has in-frame clones only and misses some. The sample shows roughly 500,000 clones, about 80% of them seen only once. This same sample was also part of a study on human thymus T cells.

The sample taken for sequencing was thymocytes. The receptor set was obtained from a boy younger than two with a congenital heart defect. The CDR3 runs from the conserved cysteine through the conserved F or W. Each record gives: D gene, J gene, V gene, clone size, CDR3 protein, CDR3 DNA. D genes are given only for firm matches. Clone size is stated in some rows and not others, as once, few, many or a class when expanded.

d_gene: NA; j_gene: TRBJ2-7; v_gene: TRBV9; abundance: few; CDR3aa: CASSKGQSYEQYF; CDR3nt: TGTGCCAGCAGCAAGGGACAATCCTACGAGCAGTACTTC
d_gene: NA; j_gene: TRBJ2-1; v_gene: TRBV20-1; abundance: NA; CDR3aa: CSAYWAGEQFF; CDR3nt: TGCAGTGCCTACTGGGCTGGTGAGCAGTTCTTC
d_gene: NA; j_gene: TRBJ1-1; v_gene: TRBV5-6; abundance: NA; CDR3aa: CASSLRLAGPKTEAFF; CDR3nt: TGTGCCAGCAGCTTGCGGCTGGCAGGTCCGAAAACTGAAGCTTTCTTT
d_gene: TRBD2; j_gene: TRBJ2-3; v_gene: TRBV19; abundance: NA; CDR3aa: CASSIILAGTQGDTQYF; CDR3nt: TGTGCCAGTAGTATTATCCTAGCGGGAACACAGGGGGATACGCAGTATTTT
d_gene: TRBD1; j_gene: TRBJ1-1; v_gene: TRBV29-1; abundance: NA; CDR3aa: CSVPPGQGGAEAFF; CDR3nt: TGCAGCGTCCCGCCGGGACAGGGGGGCGCCGAAGCTTTCTTT
d_gene: NA; j_gene: TRBJ1-6; v_gene: TRBV4-1; abundance: NA; CDR3aa: CASSQEPTGSYSPLHF; CDR3nt: TGCGCCAGCAGCCAAGAACCAACAGGGAGTTACTCACCCCTCCACTTT
d_gene: NA; j_gene: TRBJ1-5; v_gene: TRBV2; abundance: NA; CDR3aa: CASRRPGLGDQPQHF; CDR3nt: TGTGCCAGCAGGAGACCTGGACTAGGAGATCAGCCCCAGCATTTT
d_gene: NA; j_gene: TRBJ2-7; v_gene: TRBV4-3; abundance: NA; CDR3aa: CASSQGWGTGSLAGIVHEQYF; CDR3nt: TGCGCCAGCAGCCAAGGATGGGGGACAGGGAGTCTAGCGGGTATCGTCCACGAGCAGTACTTC
d_gene: NA; j_gene: TRBJ2-1; v_gene: TRBV6-6; abundance: NA; CDR3aa: CASSCHRVITYNEQFF; CDR3nt: TGTGCCAGCAGTTGCCACAGGGTTATCACCTACAATGAGCAGTTCTTC
d_gene: TRBD2; j_gene: TRBJ2-5; v_gene: TRBV10-3; abundance: NA; CDR3aa: CAISLADQETQYF; CDR3nt: TGTGCCATCAGTCTAGCGGACCAAGAGACCCAGTACTTC
d_gene: NA; j_gene: TRBJ1-2; v_gene: TRBV20-1; abundance: NA; CDR3aa: CSARHGGYTF; CDR3nt: TGCAGTGCTAGACACGGTGGCTACACCTTC
d_gene: TRBD1; j_gene: TRBJ1-3; v_gene: TRBV5-1; abundance: NA; CDR3aa: CASPPPGQGASGNTIYF; CDR3nt: TGCGCCAGCCCTCCTCCGGGACAGGGGGCAAGTGGGAACACCATATATTTT
d_gene: NA; j_gene: TRBJ1-2; v_gene: TRBV7-9; abundance: NA; CDR3aa: CASSSDKDITNYGYTF; CDR3nt: TGTGCCAGCAGCTCCGACAAGGATATCACTAACTATGGCTACACCTTC
d_gene: TRBD1; j_gene: TRBJ2-5; v_gene: TRBV5-8; abundance: NA; CDR3aa: CASSTRTGRRPYF; CDR3nt: TGTGCCAGCAGCACACGGACAGGACGTCGTCCTTACTTC
d_gene: TRBD1; j_gene: TRBJ2-7; v_gene: TRBV6-6; abundance: few; CDR3aa: CASSPTGSYEQYF; CDR3nt: TGTGCCAGCAGCCCGACAGGGAGCTACGAGCAGTACTTC
d_gene: NA; j_gene: TRBJ2-7; v_gene: TRBV11-2; abundance: NA; CDR3aa: CASSFPDSSYEQYF; CDR3nt: TGTGCCAGCAGCTTTCCCGACAGTTCCTACGAGCAGTACTTC
d_gene: TRBD1; j_gene: TRBJ2-7; v_gene: TRBV27; abundance: NA; CDR3aa: CASSLTNRGRRDEQYF; CDR3nt: TGTGCCAGCAGTTTAACTAACAGGGGCCGACGGGACGAGCAGTACTTC
d_gene: TRBD1; j_gene: TRBJ2-7; v_gene: TRBV5-1; abundance: NA; CDR3aa: CASSRARTGGGHEQYF; CDR3nt: TGCGCCAGCAGCAGGGCAAGGACAGGGGGTGGCCACGAGCAGTACTTC
d_gene: TRBD1; j_gene: TRBJ2-3; v_gene: TRBV28; abundance: few; CDR3aa: CASSRDRFTQYF; CDR3nt: TGTGCCAGCAGTAGGGACAGGTTCACGCAGTATTTT
d_gene: NA; j_gene: TRBJ2-3; v_gene: TRBV10-2; abundance: NA; CDR3aa: CASSDRSPDTQYF; CDR3nt: TGCGCCAGCAGTGACCGGAGCCCAGATACGCAGTATTTT
d_gene: TRBD2; j_gene: TRBJ2-1; v_gene: TRBV5-1; abundance: NA; CDR3aa: CASRPVAGGPDEQFF; CDR3nt: TGCGCCAGCAGACCTGTAGCGGGAGGGCCCGATGAGCAGTTCTTC
d_gene: TRBD1; j_gene: TRBJ2-7; v_gene: TRBV30; abundance: NA; CDR3aa: CAWRDRESYEQYF; CDR3nt: TGTGCCTGGCGGGACAGGGAATCGTACGAGCAGTACTTC
d_gene: TRBD1; j_gene: TRBJ1-5; v_gene: TRBV7-2; abundance: NA; CDR3aa: CASSQKPGQLVAQHF; CDR3nt: TGTGCCAGCAGCCAAAAACCGGGACAGTTAGTAGCCCAGCATTTT
d_gene: NA; j_gene: TRBJ1-6; v_gene: TRBV9; abundance: NA; CDR3aa: CASSVTPGNSPLHF; CDR3nt: TGTGCCAGCAGCGTCACCCCGGGGAATTCACCCCTCCACTTT
d_gene: NA; j_gene: TRBJ2-7; v_gene: TRBV7-2; abundance: NA; CDR3aa: CASSLEGAGRYEQYF; CDR3nt: TGTGCCAGCAGCTTAGAAGGAGCGGGCCGATACGAGCAGTACTTC
d_gene: NA; j_gene: TRBJ1-1; v_gene: TRBV5-6; abundance: NA; CDR3aa: CASSLGRTEAFF; CDR3nt: TGTGCCAGCAGCTTGGGGAGGACTGAAGCTTTCTTT
d_gene: TRBD1; j_gene: TRBJ2-7; v_gene: TRBV14; abundance: once; CDR3aa: CASSQDLGQEYEQYF; CDR3nt: TGTGCCAGCAGCCAGGATCTGGGACAGGAATACGAGCAGTACTTC
d_gene: NA; j_gene: TRBJ2-4; v_gene: TRBV14; abundance: NA; CDR3aa: CASSQARGQKATNIQYF; CDR3nt: TGTGCCAGCAGCCAAGCCCGGGGACAAAAAGCCACAAACATTCAGTACTTC
d_gene: TRBD2; j_gene: TRBJ2-5; v_gene: TRBV5-4; abundance: NA; CDR3aa: CASSYGGVWPRETQYF; CDR3nt: TGTGCCAGCAGCTATGGGGGGGTTTGGCCAAGAGAGACCCAGTACTTC
d_gene: NA; j_gene: TRBJ2-7; v_gene: TRBV18; abundance: NA; CDR3aa: CASSPTGVSGPGDEQYF; CDR3nt: TGTGCCAGCTCACCAACGGGTGTATCGGGACCAGGGGACGAGCAGTACTTC
d_gene: TRBD1; j_gene: TRBJ2-7; v_gene: TRBV28; abundance: NA; CDR3aa: CASSLCRTGGYEQYF; CDR3nt: TGTGCCAGCAGCCTGTGTAGGACAGGGGGCTACGAGCAGTACTTC
d_gene: NA; j_gene: TRBJ2-3; v_gene: TRBV6-6; abundance: NA; CDR3aa: CASSQTERRAGDTQYF; CDR3nt: TGTGCCAGCAGTCAGACAGAAAGGCGAGCCGGAGATACGCAGTATTTT
d_gene: NA; j_gene: TRBJ1-2; v_gene: TRBV5-4; abundance: NA; CDR3aa: CASSFRGTHYGYTF; CDR3nt: TGTGCCAGCAGCTTTAGGGGAACCCACTATGGCTACACCTTC
d_gene: NA; j_gene: TRBJ2-7; v_gene: TRBV4-2; abundance: NA; CDR3aa: CASSQGGNGQSYEQYF; CDR3nt: TGTGCCAGCAGCCAAGGGGGGAACGGACAGTCCTACGAGCAGTACTTC
d_gene: NA; j_gene: TRBJ1-5; v_gene: TRBV28; abundance: NA; CDR3aa: CASGGAVPYSNQPQHF; CDR3nt: TGTGCCTCGGGTGGGGCAGTCCCATATAGCAATCAGCCCCAGCATTTT
d_gene: NA; j_gene: TRBJ2-1; v_gene: TRBV4-2; abundance: few; CDR3aa: CASSQALPRGVPYNEQFF; CDR3nt: TGTGCCAGCAGCCAAGCCCTGCCGCGGGGCGTCCCCTACAATGAGCAGTTCTTC
d_gene: TRBD1; j_gene: TRBJ2-1; v_gene: TRBV12-5; abundance: NA; CDR3aa: CASGPRTGSYNEQFF; CDR3nt: TGTGCTAGTGGTCCGAGGACAGGCTCCTACAATGAGCAGTTCTTC
d_gene: NA; j_gene: TRBJ2-7; v_gene: TRBV4-3; abundance: NA; CDR3aa: CASSLSLKRFTYEQYF; CDR3nt: TGCGCCAGCAGCCTCTCCCTTAAACGGTTTACCTACGAGCAGTACTTC
d_gene: NA; j_gene: TRBJ2-7; v_gene: TRBV6-1; abundance: NA; CDR3aa: CASRTDKDYEQYF; CDR3nt: TGTGCCAGCAGGACGGACAAAGACTACGAGCAGTACTTC
d_gene: TRBD1; j_gene: TRBJ1-1; v_gene: TRBV6-5; abundance: NA; CDR3aa: CASTQDRNPTEAFF; CDR3nt: TGTGCCAGCACCCAGGACAGGAATCCCACTGAAGCTTTCTTT
d_gene: NA; j_gene: TRBJ2-3; v_gene: TRBV7-9; abundance: NA; CDR3aa: CASNAALRDIQRSTDTQYF; CDR3nt: TGTGCCAGCAATGCTGCGCTCCGGGACATACAAAGGTCCACAGATACGCAGTATTTT
d_gene: TRBD2; j_gene: TRBJ2-7; v_gene: TRBV27; abundance: NA; CDR3aa: CASSLSTSGRAWAYEQYF; CDR3nt: TGTGCCAGCAGTTTATCGACTAGCGGGAGGGCTTGGGCCTACGAGCAGTACTTC
d_gene: TRBD1; j_gene: TRBJ2-1; v_gene: TRBV28; abundance: few; CDR3aa: CASSLGDRSNEQFF; CDR3nt: TGTGCCAGCAGTTTAGGGGACAGGTCCAATGAGCAGTTCTTC
d_gene: NA; j_gene: TRBJ1-5; v_gene: TRBV15; abundance: NA; CDR3aa: CATSRVLGISDCNQPQHF; CDR3nt: TGTGCCACCAGCAGAGTGTTAGGTATATCGGACTGCAATCAGCCCCAGCATTTT
d_gene: TRBD2; j_gene: TRBJ2-1; v_gene: TRBV4-2; abundance: NA; CDR3aa: CASSQDRTSGYNEQFF; CDR3nt: TGTGCCAGCAGCCAAGATCGGACTAGCGGATACAATGAGCAGTTCTTC
d_gene: TRBD1; j_gene: TRBJ1-4; v_gene: TRBV6-5; abundance: NA; CDR3aa: CASSYQTGDNEKLFF; CDR3nt: TGTGCCAGCAGTTATCAGACAGGGGATAATGAAAAACTGTTTTTT
d_gene: NA; j_gene: TRBJ2-7; v_gene: TRBV5-6; abundance: NA; CDR3aa: CASSLAIRGDYEQYF; CDR3nt: TGTGCCAGCAGCTTGGCCATCAGGGGCGACTACGAGCAGTACTTC
d_gene: TRBD2; j_gene: TRBJ2-1; v_gene: TRBV2; abundance: NA; CDR3aa: CASSATSGSPNEQFF; CDR3nt: TGTGCCAGCAGCGCTACTAGCGGGAGTCCAAATGAGCAGTTCTTC
d_gene: TRBD2; j_gene: TRBJ2-7; v_gene: TRBV27; abundance: NA; CDR3aa: CASNRTSGSYEQYF; CDR3nt: TGTGCCAGCAACAGGACTAGCGGGAGCTACGAGCAGTACTTC
d_gene: TRBD2; j_gene: TRBJ2-2; v_gene: TRBV29-1; abundance: NA; CDR3aa: CSVATPGGPGTGELFF; CDR3nt: TGCAGCGTTGCAACTCCGGGAGGGCCGGGTACCGGGGAGCTGTTTTTT
d_gene: TRBD1; j_gene: TRBJ2-5; v_gene: TRBV5-1; abundance: NA; CDR3aa: CASSLAVGRGREETQYF; CDR3nt: TGCGCCAGCAGCTTGGCCGTAGGCAGGGGGCGCGAAGAGACCCAGTACTTC
d_gene: NA; j_gene: TRBJ2-7; v_gene: TRBV19; abundance: NA; CDR3aa: CASSGRQGLSYEQYF; CDR3nt: TGTGCCAGTAGTGGAAGGCAGGGTTTGTCGTACGAGCAGTACTTC
d_gene: NA; j_gene: TRBJ2-7; v_gene: TRBV4-1; abundance: NA; CDR3aa: CASSQESNRSTREQYF; CDR3nt: TGCGCCAGCAGCCAAGAGAGTAACAGGTCCACAAGGGAGCAGTACTTC
d_gene: TRBD1; j_gene: TRBJ2-7; v_gene: TRBV12-5; abundance: NA; CDR3aa: CASGLGLRFHPGQGLYEQYF; CDR3nt: TGTGCTAGTGGTTTGGGGCTACGCTTCCACCCGGGACAGGGGCTCTACGAGCAGTACTTC
d_gene: NA; j_gene: TRBJ2-1; v_gene: TRBV2; abundance: few; CDR3aa: CASSDKELRFF; CDR3nt: TGTGCCAGCAGTGACAAGGAACTACGGTTCTTC
d_gene: NA; j_gene: TRBJ2-5; v_gene: TRBV19; abundance: NA; CDR3aa: CASSIVGYQETQYF; CDR3nt: TGTGCCAGTAGTATTGTCGGGTACCAAGAGACCCAGTACTTC
d_gene: TRBD1; j_gene: TRBJ2-7; v_gene: TRBV4-1; abundance: NA; CDR3aa: CASSQDWPEGQGQGNYEQYF; CDR3nt: TGCGCCAGCAGCCAAGATTGGCCGGAGGGACAGGGGCAAGGAAACTACGAGCAGTACTTC
d_gene: NA; j_gene: TRBJ1-3; v_gene: TRBV29-1; abundance: NA; CDR3aa: CSVEDPVGGGGNTIYF; CDR3nt: TGCAGCGTTGAAGATCCGGTGGGGGGTGGTGGAAACACCATATATTTT
d_gene: NA; j_gene: TRBJ2-7; v_gene: TRBV21-1; abundance: NA; CDR3aa: CASSKERARVPYEQYF; CDR3nt: TGTGCCAGCAGCAAAGAAAGGGCCAGGGTACCCTACGAGCAGTACTTC
d_gene: TRBD1; j_gene: TRBJ2-3; v_gene: TRBV7-3; abundance: NA; CDR3aa: CASSTDRDTDTQYF; CDR3nt: TGTGCCAGCAGCACGGACAGGGACACAGATACGCAGTATTTT